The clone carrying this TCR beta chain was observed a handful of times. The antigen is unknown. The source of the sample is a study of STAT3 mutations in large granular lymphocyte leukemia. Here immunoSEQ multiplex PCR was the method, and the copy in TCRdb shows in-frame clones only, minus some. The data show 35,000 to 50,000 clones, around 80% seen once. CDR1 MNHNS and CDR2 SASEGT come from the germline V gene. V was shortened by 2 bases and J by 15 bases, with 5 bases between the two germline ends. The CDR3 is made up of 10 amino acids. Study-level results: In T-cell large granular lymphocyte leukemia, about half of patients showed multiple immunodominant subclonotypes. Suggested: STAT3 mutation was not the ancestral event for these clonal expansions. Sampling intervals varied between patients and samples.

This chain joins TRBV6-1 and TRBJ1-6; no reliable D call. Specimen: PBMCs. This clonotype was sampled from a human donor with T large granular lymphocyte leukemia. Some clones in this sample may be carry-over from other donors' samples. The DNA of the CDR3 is TGTGCCAGCAGTGAATATTACCTCCACTTT. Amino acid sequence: CASSEYYLHF.